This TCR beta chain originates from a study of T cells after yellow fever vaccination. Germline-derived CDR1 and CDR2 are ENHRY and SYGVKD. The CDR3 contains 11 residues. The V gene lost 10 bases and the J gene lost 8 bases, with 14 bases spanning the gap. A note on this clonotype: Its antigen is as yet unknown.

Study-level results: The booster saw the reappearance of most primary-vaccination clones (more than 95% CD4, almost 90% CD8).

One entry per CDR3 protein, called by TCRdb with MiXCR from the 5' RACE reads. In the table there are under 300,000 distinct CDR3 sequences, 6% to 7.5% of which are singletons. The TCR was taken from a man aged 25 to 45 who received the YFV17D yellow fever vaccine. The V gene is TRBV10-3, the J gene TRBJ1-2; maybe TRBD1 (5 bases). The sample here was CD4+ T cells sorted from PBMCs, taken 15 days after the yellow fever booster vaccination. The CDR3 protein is CATTTGGGYTF. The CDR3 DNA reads TGTGCCACCACTACGGGGGGGGGCTACACCTTC.